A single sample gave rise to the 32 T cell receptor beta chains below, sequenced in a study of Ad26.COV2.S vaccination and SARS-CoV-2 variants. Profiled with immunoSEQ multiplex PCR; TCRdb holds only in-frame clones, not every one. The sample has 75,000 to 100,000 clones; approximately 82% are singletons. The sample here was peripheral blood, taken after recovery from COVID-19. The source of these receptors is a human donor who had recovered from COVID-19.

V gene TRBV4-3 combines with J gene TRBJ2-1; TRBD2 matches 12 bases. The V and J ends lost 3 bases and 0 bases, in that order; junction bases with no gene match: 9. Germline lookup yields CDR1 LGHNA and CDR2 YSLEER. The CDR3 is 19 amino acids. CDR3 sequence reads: CASSQEGLAGLISYNEQFF. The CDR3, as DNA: TGCGCCAGCAGCCAGGAAGGACTAGCGGGATTGATCTCCTACAATGAGCAGTTCTTC.

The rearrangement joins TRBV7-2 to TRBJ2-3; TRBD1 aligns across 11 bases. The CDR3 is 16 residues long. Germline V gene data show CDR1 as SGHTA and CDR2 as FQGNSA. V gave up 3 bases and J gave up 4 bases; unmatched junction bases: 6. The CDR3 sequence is CASSFRTGGASDTQYF. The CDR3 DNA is TGTGCCAGCAGCTTCCGGACAGGGGGCGCCTCAGATACGCAGTATTTT.

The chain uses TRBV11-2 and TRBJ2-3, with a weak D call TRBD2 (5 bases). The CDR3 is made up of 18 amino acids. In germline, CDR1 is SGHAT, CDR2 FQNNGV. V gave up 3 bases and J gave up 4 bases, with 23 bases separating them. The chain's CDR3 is CASSFLIWRTGGADTQYF. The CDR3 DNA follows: TGTGCCAGCAGCTTTCTGATATGGCGGACTGGCGGCGCAGATACGCAGTATTTT. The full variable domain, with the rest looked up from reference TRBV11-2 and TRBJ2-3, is EAGVAQSPRYKIIEKRQSVAFWCNPISGHATLYWYQQILGQGPKLLIQFQNNGVVDDSQLPKDRFSAERLKGVDSTLKIQPAKLEDSAVYLCASSFLIWRTGGADTQYFGPGTRLTVL.

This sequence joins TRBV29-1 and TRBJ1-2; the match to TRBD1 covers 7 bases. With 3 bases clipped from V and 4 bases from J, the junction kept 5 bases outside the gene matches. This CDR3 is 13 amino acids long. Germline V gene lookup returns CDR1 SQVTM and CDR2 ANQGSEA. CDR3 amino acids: CSVDVTGTYGYTF. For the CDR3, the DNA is TGCAGCGTTGACGTGACAGGGACCTATGGCTACACCTTC. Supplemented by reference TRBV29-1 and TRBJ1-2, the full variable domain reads SAVISQKPSRDICQRGTSLTIQCQVDSQVTMMFWYRQQPGQSLTLIATANQGSEATYESGFVIDKFPISRPNLTFSTLTVSNMSPEDSSIYLCSVDVTGTYGYTFGSGTRLTVV.

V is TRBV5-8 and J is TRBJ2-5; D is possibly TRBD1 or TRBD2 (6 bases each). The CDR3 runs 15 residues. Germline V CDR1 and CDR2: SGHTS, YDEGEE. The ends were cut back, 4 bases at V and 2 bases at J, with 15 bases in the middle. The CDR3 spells CASSPNTGTQETQYF. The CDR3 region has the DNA TGTGCCAGCAGCCCAAACACAGGGACTCAAGAGACCCAGTACTTC. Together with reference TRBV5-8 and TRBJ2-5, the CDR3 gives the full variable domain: EAGVTQSPTHLIKTRGQQATLRCSPISGHTSVYWYQQALGLGLQFLLWYDEGEERNRGNFPPRFSGRQFPNYSSELNVNALELEDSALYLCASSPNTGTQETQYFGPGTRLLVL.

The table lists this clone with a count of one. This chain's CDR3 is CASSVSREGGQFF. DNA of the CDR3: TGTGCCAGCAGCGTTTCCCGGGAGGGGGGGCAGTTCTTC. The chain recombines TRBV7-2 with TRBJ2-1; 8 nucleotides line up with TRBD2. With V trimmed by 5 bases and J by 12 bases, 9 bases remained unmatched. Germline V lookup: CDR1 SGHTA, CDR2 FQGNSA. CDR3 length: 13 residues.

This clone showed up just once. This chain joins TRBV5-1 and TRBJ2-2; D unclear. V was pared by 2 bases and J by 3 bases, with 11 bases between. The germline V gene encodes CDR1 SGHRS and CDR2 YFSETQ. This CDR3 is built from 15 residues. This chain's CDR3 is CASSFGWQDTGELFF. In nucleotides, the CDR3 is TGCGCCAGCAGCTTTGGGTGGCAGGACACCGGGGAGCTGTTTTTT.

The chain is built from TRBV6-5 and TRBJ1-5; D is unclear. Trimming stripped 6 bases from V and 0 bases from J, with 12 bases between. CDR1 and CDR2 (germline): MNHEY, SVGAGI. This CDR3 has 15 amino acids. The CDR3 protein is CASRDDKYSNQPQHF. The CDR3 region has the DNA TGTGCCAGCAGGGACGACAAGTATAGCAATCAGCCCCAGCATTTT.

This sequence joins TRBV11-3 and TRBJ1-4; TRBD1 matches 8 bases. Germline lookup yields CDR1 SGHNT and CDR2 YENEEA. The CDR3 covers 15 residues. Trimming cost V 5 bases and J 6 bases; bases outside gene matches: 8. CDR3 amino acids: CASSADRGWDEKLFF. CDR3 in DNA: TGTGCCAGCAGCGCCGACAGGGGATGGGATGAAAAACTGTTTTTT.

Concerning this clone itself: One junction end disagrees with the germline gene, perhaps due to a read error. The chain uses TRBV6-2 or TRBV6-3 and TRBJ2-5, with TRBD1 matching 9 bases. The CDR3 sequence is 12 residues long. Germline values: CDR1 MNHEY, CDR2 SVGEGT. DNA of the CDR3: TGTGCCAGCAGTTACTCCGGGACAGGGTGGAACTTC. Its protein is CASSYSGTGWNF.

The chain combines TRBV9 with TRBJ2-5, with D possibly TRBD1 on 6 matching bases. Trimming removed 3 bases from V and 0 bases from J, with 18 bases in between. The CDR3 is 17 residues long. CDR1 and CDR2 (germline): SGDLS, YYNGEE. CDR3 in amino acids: CASSETRTDKNQETQYF. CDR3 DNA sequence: TGTGCCAGCAGCGAAACCCGGACAGACAAGAACCAAGAGACCCAGTACTTC.

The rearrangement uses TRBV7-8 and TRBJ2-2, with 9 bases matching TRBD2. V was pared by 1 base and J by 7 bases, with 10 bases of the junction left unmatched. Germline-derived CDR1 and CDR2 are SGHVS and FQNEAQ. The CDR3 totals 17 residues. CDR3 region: CASSLGVAGVIVGELFF. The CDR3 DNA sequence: TGTGCCAGCAGCTTAGGAGTAGCGGGAGTTATTGTCGGGGAGCTGTTTTTT.

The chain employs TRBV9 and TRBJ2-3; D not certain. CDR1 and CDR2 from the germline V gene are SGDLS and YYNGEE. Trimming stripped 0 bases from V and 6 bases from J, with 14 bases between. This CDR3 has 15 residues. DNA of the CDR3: TGTGCCAGCAGCGTAGGCTTGGTTCACCGGGATACGCAGTATTTT. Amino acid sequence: CASSVGLVHRDTQYF.

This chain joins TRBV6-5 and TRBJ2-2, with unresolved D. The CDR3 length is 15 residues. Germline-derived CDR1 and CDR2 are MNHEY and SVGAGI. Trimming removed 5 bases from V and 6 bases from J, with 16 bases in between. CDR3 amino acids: CASSPFSRTAGELFF. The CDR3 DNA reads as TGTGCCAGCAGTCCTTTCTCTAGAACGGCCGGGGAGCTGTTTTTT.

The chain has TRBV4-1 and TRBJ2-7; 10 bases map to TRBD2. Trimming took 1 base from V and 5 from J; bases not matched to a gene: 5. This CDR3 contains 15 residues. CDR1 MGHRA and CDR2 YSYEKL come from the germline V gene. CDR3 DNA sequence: TGCGCCAGCAGCCAAGCGTCTAGCGGGAGAAACGAGCAGTACTTC. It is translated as CASSQASSGRNEQYF.

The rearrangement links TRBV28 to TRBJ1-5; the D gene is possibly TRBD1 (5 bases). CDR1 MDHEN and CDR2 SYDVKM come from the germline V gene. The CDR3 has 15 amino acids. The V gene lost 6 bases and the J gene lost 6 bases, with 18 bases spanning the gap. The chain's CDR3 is CASRPYDSTGQPQHF. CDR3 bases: TGTGCCAGCAGACCCTACGACAGCACTGGTCAGCCCCAGCATTTT. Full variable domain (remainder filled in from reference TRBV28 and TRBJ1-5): DVKVTQSSRYLVKRTGEKVFLECVQDMDHENMFWYRQDPGLGLRLIYFSYDVKMKEKGDIPEGYSVSREKKERFSLILESASTNQTSMYLCASRPYDSTGQPQHFGDGTRLSIL.

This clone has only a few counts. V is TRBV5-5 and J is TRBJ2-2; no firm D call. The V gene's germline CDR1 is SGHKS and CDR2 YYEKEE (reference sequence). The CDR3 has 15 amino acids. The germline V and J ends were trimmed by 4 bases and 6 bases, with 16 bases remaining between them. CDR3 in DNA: TGTGCCAGCAGCATGGACGGTATAATGTCCGGGGAGCTGTTTTTT. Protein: CASSMDGIMSGELFF.

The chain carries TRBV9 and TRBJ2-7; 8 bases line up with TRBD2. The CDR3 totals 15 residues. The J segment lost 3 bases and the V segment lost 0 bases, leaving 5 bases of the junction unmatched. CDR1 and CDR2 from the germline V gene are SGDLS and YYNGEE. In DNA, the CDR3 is TGTGCCAGCAGCGTAGAGGTCAGCGGGAGCTACGAGCAGTACTTC. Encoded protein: CASSVEVSGSYEQYF.

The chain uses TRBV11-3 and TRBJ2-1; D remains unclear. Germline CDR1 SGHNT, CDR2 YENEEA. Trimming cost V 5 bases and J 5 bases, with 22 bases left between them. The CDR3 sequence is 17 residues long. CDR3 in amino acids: CASSHSNLGDPHNEQFF. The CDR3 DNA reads TGTGCCAGCAGCCACTCTAATCTCGGAGATCCCCACAATGAGCAGTTCTTC.

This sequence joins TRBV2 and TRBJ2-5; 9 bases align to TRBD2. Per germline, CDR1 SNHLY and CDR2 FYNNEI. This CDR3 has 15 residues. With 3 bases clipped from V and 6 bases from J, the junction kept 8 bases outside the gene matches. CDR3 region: CASSDSLAGSKTQYF. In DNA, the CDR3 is TGTGCCAGCAGTGATTCGCTAGCGGGAAGCAAGACCCAGTACTTC.

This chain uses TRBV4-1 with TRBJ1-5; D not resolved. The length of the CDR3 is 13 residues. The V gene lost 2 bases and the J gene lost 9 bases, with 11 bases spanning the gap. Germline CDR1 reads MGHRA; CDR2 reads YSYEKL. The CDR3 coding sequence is TGCGCCAGCAGCCAACCGGGGAGTCCGCCCCAGCATTTT. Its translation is CASSQPGSPPQHF.

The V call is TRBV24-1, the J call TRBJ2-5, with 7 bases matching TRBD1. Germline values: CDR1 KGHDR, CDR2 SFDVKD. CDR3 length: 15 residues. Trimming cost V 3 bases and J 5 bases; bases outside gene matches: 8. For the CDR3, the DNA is TGTGCCACCAGTGATCAGACAGGGTTTATGGAGACCCAGTACTTC. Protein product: CATSDQTGFMETQYF.

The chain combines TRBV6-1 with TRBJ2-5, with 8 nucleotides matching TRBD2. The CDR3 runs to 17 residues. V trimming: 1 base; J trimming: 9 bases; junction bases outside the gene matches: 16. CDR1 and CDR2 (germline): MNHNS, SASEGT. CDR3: CASSEGAASGPRGAQYF. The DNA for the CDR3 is TGTGCCAGCAGTGAAGGTGCGGCTAGCGGGCCTCGGGGGGCCCAGTACTTC.

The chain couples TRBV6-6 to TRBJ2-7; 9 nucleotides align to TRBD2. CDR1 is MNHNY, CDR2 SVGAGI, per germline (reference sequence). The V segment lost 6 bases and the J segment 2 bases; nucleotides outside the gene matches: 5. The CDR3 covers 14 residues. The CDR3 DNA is TGTGCCAGCAGACCCAGCGGGGGGACCTACGAGCAGTACTTC. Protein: CASRPSGGTYEQYF.

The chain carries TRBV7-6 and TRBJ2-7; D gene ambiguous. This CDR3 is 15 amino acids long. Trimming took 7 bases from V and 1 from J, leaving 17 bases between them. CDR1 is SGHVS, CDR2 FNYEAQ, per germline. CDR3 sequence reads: CASTPVPIPSYEQYF. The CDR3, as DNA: TGTGCCAGCACCCCGGTTCCAATCCCGTCCTACGAGCAGTACTTC.

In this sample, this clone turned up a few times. CDR3 coding DNA: TGTGCCAGCAGTTTAGGCGGCAGGCTCTACCAAGAGACCCAGTACTTC. This codes for CASSLGGRLYQETQYF. The chain uses TRBV28 and TRBJ2-5, with D hard to call. The V gene's germline CDR1 is MDHEN and CDR2 SYDVKM. Trimming pared 2 bases from V and 0 bases from J, leaving 13 bases between. This CDR3 is built from 16 residues.

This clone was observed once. The CDR3: CASRPDQGAKSYEQYF. The CDR3 DNA sequence: TGTGCCAGTAGACCGGACCAGGGGGCGAAATCCTACGAGCAGTACTTC. The rearrangement links TRBV19 to TRBJ2-7, with 8 bases matching TRBD1. In germline, CDR1 is LNHDA, CDR2 SQIVND (reference sequence). J lost 1 base, V lost 6 bases, and 11 bases had no gene match. This CDR3 has 16 residues.

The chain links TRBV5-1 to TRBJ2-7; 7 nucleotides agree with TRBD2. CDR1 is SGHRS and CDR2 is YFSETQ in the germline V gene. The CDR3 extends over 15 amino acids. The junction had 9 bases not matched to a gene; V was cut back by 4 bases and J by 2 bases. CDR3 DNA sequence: TGCGCCAGCAGCCTCGTTGGGGGAGGGACCTACGAGCAGTACTTC. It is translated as CASSLVGGGTYEQYF.

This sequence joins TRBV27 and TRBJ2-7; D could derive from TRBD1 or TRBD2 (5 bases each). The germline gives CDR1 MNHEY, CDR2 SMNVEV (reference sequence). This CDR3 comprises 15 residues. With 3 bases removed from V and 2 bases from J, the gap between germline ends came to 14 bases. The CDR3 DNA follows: TGTGCCAGCAGTTTCGGCCGGGGCCGTCCCTACGAGCAGTACTTC. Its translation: CASSFGRGRPYEQYF.

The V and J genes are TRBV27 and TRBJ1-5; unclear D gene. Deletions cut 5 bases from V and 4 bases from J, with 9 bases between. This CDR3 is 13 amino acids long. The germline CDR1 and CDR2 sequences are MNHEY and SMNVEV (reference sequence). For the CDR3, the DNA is TGTGCCAGCAGTCCGACGGGGAATCAGCCCCAGCATTTT. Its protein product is CASSPTGNQPQHF.

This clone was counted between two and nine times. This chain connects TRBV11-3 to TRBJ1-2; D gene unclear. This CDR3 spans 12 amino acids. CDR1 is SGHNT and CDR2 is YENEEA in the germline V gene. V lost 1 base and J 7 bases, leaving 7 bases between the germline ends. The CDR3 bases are TGTGCCAGCAGCTTAGGACCGGGTGGCTACACCTTC. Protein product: CASSLGPGGYTF.

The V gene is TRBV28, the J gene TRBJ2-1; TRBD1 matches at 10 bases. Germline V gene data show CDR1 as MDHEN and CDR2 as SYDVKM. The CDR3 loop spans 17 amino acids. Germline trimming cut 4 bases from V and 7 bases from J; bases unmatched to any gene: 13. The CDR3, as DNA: TGTGCCAGCAGTTCCCTCCGGGACAGGGGTGTCAGGAATGAGCAGTTCTTC. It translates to CASSSLRDRGVRNEQFF.